The 11 T cell receptor beta chains given below trace back to one sample, sequenced in a study of T cell changes during pregnancy in multiple sclerosis. The repertoire was sequenced with immunoSEQ multiplex PCR; TCRdb's copy has only in-frame clones and lacks some. The table shows 100,000 to 140,000 clones, with 85% to 95% occurring only once. The specimen comprised peripheral blood, sampled in the third trimester of pregnancy. These receptors were obtained from a female donor in good health, enrolled as a control in a pregnancy study.

This rearrangement joins TRBV5-1 to TRBJ2-5; TRBD2 agrees at 7 bases. This CDR3 has 15 residues. V gave up 3 bases and J gave up 5 bases; unmatched junction bases: 10. Germline V gives CDR1 SGHRS, CDR2 YFSETQ. The CDR3 DNA is TGCGCCAGCAGCTGGGGGGGGTCTATCCGGGAGACCCAGTACTTC. Protein sequence: CASSWGGSIRETQYF. The entire variable domain, with the rest obtained from reference TRBV5-1 and TRBJ2-5, is as follows: KAGVTQTPRYLIKTRGQQVTLSCSPISGHRSVSWYQQTPGQGLQFLFEYFSETQRNKGNFPGRFSGRQFSNSRSEMNVSTLELGDSALYLCASSWGGSIRETQYFGPGTRLLVL.

In its sample, this clone was seen a few times. V gene TRBV5-1 combines with J gene TRBJ1-1, with D possibly TRBD1 on 6 matching bases. The germline CDR1 and CDR2 sequences are SGHRS and YFSETQ. V gave up 3 bases and J gave up 1 base, with 7 bases separating them. This CDR3 has 13 amino acids. The CDR3 is CASSYRENTEAFF. The DNA of the CDR3 is TGCGCCAGCAGCTACAGGGAGAACACTGAAGCTTTCTTT.

This chain links TRBV4-1 with TRBJ1-2; no reliable D call. V was clipped by 0 bases and J by 8 bases, with 10 bases between them. CDR1 is MGHRA, CDR2 YSYEKL, per germline. The CDR3 loop spans 13 amino acids. The CDR3 nucleotides read TGCGCCAGCAGCCAAGATCGGACTCGGGGCTACACCTTC. This sequence encodes CASSQDRTRGYTF.

The chain recombines TRBV5-1 with TRBJ2-6; possible D gene TRBD2, 7 bases. CDR1 and CDR2 from the germline V gene are SGHRS and YFSETQ. Trimming stripped 3 bases from V and 12 bases from J, with 28 bases between. The CDR3 is 18 residues long. Here the CDR3 reads CASSSGGLNRVSPTVLTF. The CDR3 nucleotides are TGCGCCAGCAGCTCGGGAGGACTTAACAGGGTTAGTCCCACCGTCCTGACTTTC.

This rearrangement joins TRBV19 to TRBJ2-2; 10 nucleotides align to TRBD1. The CDR3 is made up of 16 amino acids. CDR1 is LNHDA and CDR2 is SQIVND in the germline V gene (reference sequence). The junction had 10 bases not matched to a gene; V was cut back by 4 bases and J by 8 bases. The CDR3 spells CASSTPGQGLVGELFF. The CDR3 DNA is TGTGCCAGTAGTACCCCGGGACAGGGGTTGGTGGGGGAGCTGTTTTTT.

J is TRBJ2-7 and V is TRBV4-2; weak D call: TRBD2 (6 bases). The CDR3 is 15 amino acids. The V gene lost 0 bases and the J gene lost 4 bases, with 13 bases spanning the gap. CDR1 is LGHNA, CDR2 YNFKEQ, per germline. CDR3 nucleotides: TGTGCCAGCAGCCAAGAAGGAGGGTGGGGATACGAGCAGTACTTC. Translating it yields CASSQEGGWGYEQYF.

This rearrangement joins TRBV5-6 to TRBJ1-1; D is unclear. Germline assignment: CDR1 SGHDT and CDR2 YYEEEE. Trimming cost V 3 bases and J 0 bases, with 6 bases left between them. The CDR3 consists of 13 residues. The CDR3 nucleotides are TGTGCCAGCAGCTGGCGGTTGAACACTGAAGCTTTCTTT. It yields the protein CASSWRLNTEAFF.

Here the CDR3 reads CASRRGGVEEQFF. CDR3 DNA sequence: TGTGCCAGCAGGCGGGGGGGAGTGGAGGAGCAGTTCTTC. The chain carries TRBV6-6 and TRBJ2-1; 9 nucleotides align to TRBD2. The CDR3 loop spans 13 amino acids. Germline CDR1 MNHNY, CDR2 SVGAGI (reference sequence). Germline trimming cut 6 bases from V and 10 bases from J; bases unmatched to any gene: 7.

The rearrangement links TRBV6-6 to TRBJ1-2; D remains unclear. This CDR3 has 12 residues. V was shortened by 2 bases and J by 6 bases, with 7 bases between the two germline ends. In germline, CDR1 is MNHNY, CDR2 SVGAGI (reference sequence). The CDR3 loop is CASSYRRDGYTF. The CDR3 coding sequence is TGTGCCAGCAGTTACAGGAGAGATGGCTACACCTTC.

This clone came up once. J is TRBJ2-7 and V is TRBV7-9; TRBD1 matches at 7 bases. V shed 5 bases and J 0 bases; nucleotides not matched to a gene: 7. The CDR3 has 15 residues. The germline gives CDR1 SEHNR, CDR2 FQNEAQ (reference sequence). The DNA for the CDR3 is TGTGCCAGCAGCCCCCGGACAGGAAGCTCCTACGAGCAGTACTTC. It encodes CASSPRTGSSYEQYF.

The genes are TRBV7-9 and TRBJ2-1; D may be TRBD1 (6 bases). The germline V gene has CDR1 SEHNR and CDR2 FQNEAQ (reference sequence). Trimming removed 1 base at V and 8 bases at J, with 9 bases between. This CDR3 spans 13 amino acids. The CDR3 DNA follows: TGTGCCAGCAGCTTAGGGGGGCCTTATGAGCAGTTCTTC. Translating gives CASSLGGPYEQFF. Variable domain in full (rest from reference TRBV7-9 and TRBJ2-1): DTGVSQNPRHKITKRGQNVTFRCDPISEHNRLYWYRQTLGQGPEFLTYFQNEAQLEKSRLLSDRFSAERPKGSFSTLEIQRTEQGDSAMYLCASSLGGPYEQFFGPGTRLTVL.